This T cell receptor beta chain came from a study of cytomegalovirus exposure and HLA in healthy donors. J was trimmed by 8 bases and V by 2 bases; bases with no gene match: 5. The CDR3 sequence is 15 residues long. Germline CDR1 SGHNT, CDR2 YYREEE (reference sequence). The PCR contained 60 Vbeta and 13 Jbeta primers. Produced via immunoSEQ multiplex PCR; TCRdb's table is partial and in-frame only. The listing records 140,000 to 150,000 clones. V is TRBV5-4 and J is TRBJ2-1; 12 bases align to TRBD2. The clonotype was recovered from a male donor in good health and CMV-seronegative. Sequenced input: PBMCs. In nucleotides, the CDR3 is TGTGCCAGCAGCTTCCGGACTAGCGGGAACGATGAGCAGTTCTTC. Encoded protein: CASSFRTSGNDEQFF.